The clone carrying this T cell receptor beta chain was detected only a few times. Other DNA sequences within the sample encode an identical CDR3. These data are taken from a study of blood T cell repertoires in COVID-19. Study in general: Collection of acute and convalescent COVID-19 samples took place in the United States, Italy and Spain. Sources were T cells, B-cell-depleted T cells, or PBMCs; the material itself was cDNA or gDNA.

The authors' processing: Amplification from reference gene primers served as the basis for estimated nucleated cell counts. Only in-frame clones appear in the TCRdb table, and some are missing; sequencing was by immunoSEQ multiplex PCR. V and J calls and clone size follow that table, whereas D and trimming were derived from the DNA. This sample has about 61,000 clones, with more than 60% found just once. V lost 0 bases to trimming and J lost 5 bases, with 7 bases between them. Germline lookup yields CDR1 KGHSH and CDR2 LQKENI. The CDR3 is 13 amino acids. This chain uses TRBV18 with TRBJ2-5; D unclear. The specimen sequenced was peripheral blood. This clonotype originated in a woman aged 70-85 years with acute or convalescent COVID-19. CDR3 region: CASSPPSRETQYF. As DNA, the CDR3 is TGTGCCAGCTCACCACCGTCCAGGGAGACCCAGTACTTC.